The present entry profiles one T cell receptor (beta chain) with its context. Antigen specificity is unknown. This record comes from a study of beta chain features in type 1 diabetes. Whole-study findings and limits: Type 1 diabetes patients had VDJ junctions that carried fewer insertions and more deletions. People with Type 1 diabetes carried modestly yet significantly shorter TCRB CDR3s in all four CD4+ subsets.

The sequenced template was cDNA made from the entire isolated RNA. TCRdb's copy holds only in-frame clones and misses some; the assay was immunoSEQ multiplex PCR. The table has 250,000 to 350,000 clones, approximately 16% seen once. The germline CDR1 and CDR2 sequences are SGHDN and FVKESK. The CDR3 is 14 amino acids. Between the trimmed V and J ends, which lost 1 base and 7 bases, there was a span of 8 bases. The rearrangement joins TRBV14 to TRBJ1-6; no definite D call. The origin of this receptor is a man aged 18-30 years with type 1 diabetes. Sequenced: naive CD4+ T cells from blood. The chain's CDR3 is CASSQVLSNSPLHF. DNA of the CDR3: TGTGCCAGCAGCCAAGTCTTAAGCAATTCACCCCTCCACTTT.